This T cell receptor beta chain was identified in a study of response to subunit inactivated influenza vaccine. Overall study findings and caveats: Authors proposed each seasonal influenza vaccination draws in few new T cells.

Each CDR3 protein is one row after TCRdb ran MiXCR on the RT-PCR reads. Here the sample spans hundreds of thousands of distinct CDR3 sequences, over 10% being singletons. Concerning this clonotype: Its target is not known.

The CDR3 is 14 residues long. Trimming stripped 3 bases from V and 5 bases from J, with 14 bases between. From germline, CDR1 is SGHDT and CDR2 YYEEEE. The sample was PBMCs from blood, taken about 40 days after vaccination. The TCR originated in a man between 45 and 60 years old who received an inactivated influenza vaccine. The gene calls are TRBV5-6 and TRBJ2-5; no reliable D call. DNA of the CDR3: TGTGCCAGCAGCTGGACCCTAAAAGGCGAGACCCAGTACTTC. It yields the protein CASSWTLKGETQYF.